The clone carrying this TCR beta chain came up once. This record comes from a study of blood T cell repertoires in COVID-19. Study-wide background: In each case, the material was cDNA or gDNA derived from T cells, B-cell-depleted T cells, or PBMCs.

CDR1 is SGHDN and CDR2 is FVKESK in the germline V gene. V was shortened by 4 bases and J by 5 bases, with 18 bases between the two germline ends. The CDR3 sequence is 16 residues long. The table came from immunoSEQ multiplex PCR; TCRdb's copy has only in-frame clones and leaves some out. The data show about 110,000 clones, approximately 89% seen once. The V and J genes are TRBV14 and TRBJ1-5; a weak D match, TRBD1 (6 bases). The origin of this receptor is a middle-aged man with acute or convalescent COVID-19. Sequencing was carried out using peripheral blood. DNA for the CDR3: TGTGCCAGCAGCCGGGACATTCTGAGACGGGATCAGCCCCAGCATTTT. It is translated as CASSRDILRRDQPQHF.